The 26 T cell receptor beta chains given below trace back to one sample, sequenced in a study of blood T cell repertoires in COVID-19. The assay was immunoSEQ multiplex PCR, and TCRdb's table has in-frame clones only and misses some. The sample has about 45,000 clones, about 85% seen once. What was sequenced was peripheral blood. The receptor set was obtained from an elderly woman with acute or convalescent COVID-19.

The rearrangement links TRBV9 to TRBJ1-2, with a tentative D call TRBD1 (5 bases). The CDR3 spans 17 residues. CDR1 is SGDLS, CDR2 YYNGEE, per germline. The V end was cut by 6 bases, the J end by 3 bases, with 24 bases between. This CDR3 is CASTRGYTPRLDYGYTF. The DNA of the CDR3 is TGTGCCAGCACTAGGGGATACACACCCCGACTGGACTATGGCTACACCTTC. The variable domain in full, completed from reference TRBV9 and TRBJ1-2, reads DSGVTQTPKHLITATGQRVTLRCSPRSGDLSVYWYQQSLDQGLQFLIQYYNGEERAKGNILERFSAQQFPDLHSELNLSSLELGDSALYFCASTRGYTPRLDYGYTFGSGTRLTVV.

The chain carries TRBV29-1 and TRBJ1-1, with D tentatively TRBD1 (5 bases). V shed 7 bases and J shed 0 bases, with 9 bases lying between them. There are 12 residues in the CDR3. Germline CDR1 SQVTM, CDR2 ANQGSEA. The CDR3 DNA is TGCAGCGCTAAACAGGTGAACACTGAAGCTTTCTTT. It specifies CSAKQVNTEAFF.

CDR3 nucleotide sequence: TGTGCCAGCAGTTTGGGACTAGCCGGAGGTGGGGAGCAGTACTTC. This translates into CASSLGLAGGGEQYF. This sequence joins TRBV6-5 and TRBJ2-7; 9 bases agree with TRBD2. V shed 4 bases, J shed 7 bases, and the junction held 11 bases outside the gene matches. CDR3 length: 15 residues. CDR1 MNHEY and CDR2 SVGAGI come from the germline V gene.

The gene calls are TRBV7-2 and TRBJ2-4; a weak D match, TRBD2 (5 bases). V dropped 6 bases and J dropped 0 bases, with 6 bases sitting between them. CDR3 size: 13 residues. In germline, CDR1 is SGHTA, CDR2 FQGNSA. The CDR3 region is CASRGLAKNIQYF. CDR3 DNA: TGTGCCAGCAGAGGACTAGCCAAAAACATTCAGTACTTC.

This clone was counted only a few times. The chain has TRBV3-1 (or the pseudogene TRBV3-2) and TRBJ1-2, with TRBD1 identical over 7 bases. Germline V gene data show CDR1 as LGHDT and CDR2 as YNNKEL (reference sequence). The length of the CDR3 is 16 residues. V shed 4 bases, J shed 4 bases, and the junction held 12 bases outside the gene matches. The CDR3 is CASSPGHSTGPYGYTF. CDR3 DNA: TGTGCCAGCAGCCCAGGACACTCGACAGGGCCCTATGGCTACACCTTC.

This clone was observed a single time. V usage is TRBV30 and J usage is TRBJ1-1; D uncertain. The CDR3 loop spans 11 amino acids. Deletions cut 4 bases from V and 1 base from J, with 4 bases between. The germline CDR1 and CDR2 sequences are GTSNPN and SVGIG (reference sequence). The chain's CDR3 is CAWNKNTEAFF. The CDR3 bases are TGTGCCTGGAATAAGAACACTGAAGCTTTCTTT.

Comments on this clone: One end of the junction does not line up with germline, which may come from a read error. The DNA of the CDR3 is TGTGCCAGCAGCCCGCCTAGCGGGAGCTACCATGAGCAGTTCTTC. Amino acid sequence: CASSPPSGSYHEQFF. The chain combines TRBV9 with TRBJ2-1; 10 bases are a match to TRBD2. The CDR3 totals 15 residues. Germline V lookup: CDR1 SGDLS, CDR2 YYNGEE.

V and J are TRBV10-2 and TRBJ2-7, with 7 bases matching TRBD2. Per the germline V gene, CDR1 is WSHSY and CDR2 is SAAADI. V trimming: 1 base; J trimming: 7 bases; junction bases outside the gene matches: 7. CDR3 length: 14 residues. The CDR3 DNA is TGCGCCAGCAGTGAGTTCACGGGAGGAGGTGAGCAGTACTTC. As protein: CASSEFTGGGEQYF.

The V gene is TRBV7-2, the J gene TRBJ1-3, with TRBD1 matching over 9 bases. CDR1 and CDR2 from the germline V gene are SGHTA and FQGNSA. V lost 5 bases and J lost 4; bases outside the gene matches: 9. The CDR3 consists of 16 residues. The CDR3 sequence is CASSVQGAGSGNTIYF. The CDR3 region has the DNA TGTGCCAGCAGCGTACAGGGGGCTGGTTCAGGAAACACCATATATTTT.

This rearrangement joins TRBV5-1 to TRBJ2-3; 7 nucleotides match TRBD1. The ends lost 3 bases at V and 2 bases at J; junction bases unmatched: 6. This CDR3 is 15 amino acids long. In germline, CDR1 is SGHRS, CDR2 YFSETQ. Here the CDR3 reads CASSSLGQHTDTQYF. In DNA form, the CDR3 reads TGCGCCAGCAGCTCCCTGGGACAGCACACAGATACGCAGTATTTT.

The DNA of the CDR3 is TGTGCCAGCAGCTTAGGTGCCCGCGGAATTACCGGGGAGCTGTTTTTT. Protein product: CASSLGARGITGELFF. This rearrangement joins TRBV5-6 to TRBJ2-2; no clear D. With 2 bases removed from V and 5 bases from J, the gap between germline ends came to 16 bases. The germline gives CDR1 SGHDT, CDR2 YYEEEE. The CDR3 runs to 16 residues.

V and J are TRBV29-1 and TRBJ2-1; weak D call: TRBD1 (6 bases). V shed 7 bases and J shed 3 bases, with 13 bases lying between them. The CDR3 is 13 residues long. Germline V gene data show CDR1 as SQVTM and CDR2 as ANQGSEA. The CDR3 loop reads CSAGTRGYNEQFF. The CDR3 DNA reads TGCAGCGCGGGGACAAGGGGCTACAATGAGCAGTTCTTC.

The CDR3 bases are TGTGCCAGTTCCAGCCGGGACAGGAGGACAGATACGCAGTATTTT. Its protein product is CASSSRDRRTDTQYF. J is TRBJ2-3 and V is TRBV19, with 8 bases matching TRBD1. Germline assignment: CDR1 LNHDA and CDR2 SQIVND (reference sequence). The V segment lost 8 bases and the J segment 3 bases; nucleotides outside the gene matches: 10. This CDR3 comprises 15 residues.

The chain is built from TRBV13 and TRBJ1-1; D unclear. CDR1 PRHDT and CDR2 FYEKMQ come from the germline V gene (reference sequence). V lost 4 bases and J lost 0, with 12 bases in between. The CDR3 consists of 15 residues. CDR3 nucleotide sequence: TGTGCCAGCAGCTCTGGCGGGAGGGTGAACACTGAAGCTTTCTTT. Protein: CASSSGGRVNTEAFF.

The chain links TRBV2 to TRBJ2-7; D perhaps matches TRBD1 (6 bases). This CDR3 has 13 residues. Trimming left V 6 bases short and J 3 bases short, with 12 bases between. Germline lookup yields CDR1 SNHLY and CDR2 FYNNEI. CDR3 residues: CASRAGVFYEQYF. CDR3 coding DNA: TGTGCCAGCAGGGCAGGGGTGTTCTACGAGCAGTACTTC.

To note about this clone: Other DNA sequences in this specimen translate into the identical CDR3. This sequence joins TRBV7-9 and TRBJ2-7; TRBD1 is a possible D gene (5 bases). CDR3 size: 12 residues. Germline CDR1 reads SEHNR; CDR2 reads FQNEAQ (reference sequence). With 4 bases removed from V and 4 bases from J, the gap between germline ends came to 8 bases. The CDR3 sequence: CASSSRAYEQYF. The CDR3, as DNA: TGTGCCAGCAGCTCCAGGGCTTACGAGCAGTACTTC.

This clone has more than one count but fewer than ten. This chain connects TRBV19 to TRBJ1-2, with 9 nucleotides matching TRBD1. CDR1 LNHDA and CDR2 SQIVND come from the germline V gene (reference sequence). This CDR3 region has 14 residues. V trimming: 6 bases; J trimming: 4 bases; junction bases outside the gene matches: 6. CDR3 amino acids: CASRGTGQIYGYTF. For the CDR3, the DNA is TGTGCCAGTAGAGGGACAGGGCAGATCTATGGCTACACCTTC.

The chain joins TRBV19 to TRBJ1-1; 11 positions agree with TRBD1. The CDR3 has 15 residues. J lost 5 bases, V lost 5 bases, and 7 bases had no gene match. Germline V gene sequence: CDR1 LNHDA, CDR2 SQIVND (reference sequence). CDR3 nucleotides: TGTGCCAGTAGTCCAGGGACAGGGGGATGGACTGAAGCTTTCTTT. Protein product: CASSPGTGGWTEAFF.

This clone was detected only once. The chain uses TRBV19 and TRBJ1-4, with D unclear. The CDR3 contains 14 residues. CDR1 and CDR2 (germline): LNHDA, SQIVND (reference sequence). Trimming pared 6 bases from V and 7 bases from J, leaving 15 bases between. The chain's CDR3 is CASRISGGGEKLFF. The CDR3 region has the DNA TGTGCCAGTAGGATTTCCGGAGGTGGTGAAAAACTGTTTTTT. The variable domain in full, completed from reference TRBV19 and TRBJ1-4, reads DGGITQSPKYLFRKEGQNVTLSCEQNLNHDAMYWYRQDPGQGLRLIYYSQIVNDFQKGDIAEGYSVSREKKESFPLTVTSAQKNPTAFYLCASRISGGGEKLFFGSGTQLSVL.

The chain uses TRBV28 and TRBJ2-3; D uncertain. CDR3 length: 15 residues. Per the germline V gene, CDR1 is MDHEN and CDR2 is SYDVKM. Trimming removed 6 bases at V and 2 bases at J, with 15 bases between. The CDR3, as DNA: TGTGCCAGCAGCTACCCCCAACGGTTCACAGATACGCAGTATTTT. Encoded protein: CASSYPQRFTDTQYF.

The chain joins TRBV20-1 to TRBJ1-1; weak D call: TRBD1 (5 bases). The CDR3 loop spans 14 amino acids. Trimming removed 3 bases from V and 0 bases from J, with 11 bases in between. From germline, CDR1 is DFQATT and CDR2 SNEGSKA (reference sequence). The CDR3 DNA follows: TGCAGTGCTAGTTCAGGGCCAATGAACACTGAAGCTTTCTTT. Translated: CSASSGPMNTEAFF.

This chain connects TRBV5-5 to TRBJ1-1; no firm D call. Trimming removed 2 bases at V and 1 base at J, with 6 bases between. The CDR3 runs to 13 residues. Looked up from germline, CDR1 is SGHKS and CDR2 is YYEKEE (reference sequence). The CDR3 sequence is CASSLQRNTEAFF. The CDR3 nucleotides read TGTGCCAGCAGCTTACAAAGGAACACTGAAGCTTTCTTT. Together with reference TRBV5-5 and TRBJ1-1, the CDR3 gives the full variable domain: DAGVTQSPTHLIKTRGQQVTLRCSPISGHKSVSWYQQVLGQGPQFIFQYYEKEERGRGNFPDRFSARQFPNYSSELNVNALLLGDSALYLCASSLQRNTEAFFGQGTRLTVV.

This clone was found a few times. As DNA, the CDR3 is TGTGCCAGCAGCCTAACCCCCAGGGATGACAAGTATTTT. As protein: CASSLTPRDDKYF. J is TRBJ2-3 and V is TRBV5-6; D might be TRBD1 (5 bases). V gave up 4 bases and J gave up 13 bases, with 19 bases separating them. CDR3 length: 13 amino acids. Germline V gene sequence: CDR1 SGHDT, CDR2 YYEEEE.

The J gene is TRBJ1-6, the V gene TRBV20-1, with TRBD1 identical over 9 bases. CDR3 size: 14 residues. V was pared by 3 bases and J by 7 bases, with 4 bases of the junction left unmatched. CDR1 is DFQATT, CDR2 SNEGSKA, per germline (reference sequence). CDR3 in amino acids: CSASIQGANSPLHF. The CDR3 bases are TGCAGTGCTAGTATACAGGGGGCGAATTCACCCCTCCACTTT.

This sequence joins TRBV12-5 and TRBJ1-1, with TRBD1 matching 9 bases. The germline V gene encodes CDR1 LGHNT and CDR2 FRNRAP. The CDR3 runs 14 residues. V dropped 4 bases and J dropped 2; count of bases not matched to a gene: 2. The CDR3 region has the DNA TGTGCTAGTGGTTGGGGACAGGGTAACACTGAAGCTTTCTTT. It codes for CASGWGQGNTEAFF.

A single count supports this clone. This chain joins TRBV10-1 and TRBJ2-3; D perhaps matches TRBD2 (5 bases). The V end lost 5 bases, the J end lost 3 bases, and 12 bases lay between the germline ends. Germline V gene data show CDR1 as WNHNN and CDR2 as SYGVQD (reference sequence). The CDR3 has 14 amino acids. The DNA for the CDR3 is TGCGCCAGCAGTCGCCGGCTAGCTACAGATACGCAGTATTTT. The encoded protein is CASSRRLATDTQYF.